This TCR beta chain was identified in a study of T cells in Graves' hyperthyroidism and ophthalmopathy. Study-wide findings and caveats: Most clonotypes that expanded in the thyroid above 0.001 also showed up in blood.

This clonotype was seen more than once but under ten times. The antigen is undetermined. One end of the junction fails to match germline, which may point to a read error. The source material, RNA transcripts, was used to amplify TCR beta CDR3 regions. HTBI primers were the set used in a first-round RT-PCR of the TCR CDR3. TCRdb reprocessed the multiplex PCR reads via MiXCR and lists one record per CDR3 protein. Among about 640,000 distinct CDR3 sequences listed, approximately 42% were seen once. Sequencing input: peripheral blood or thyroid tissue (not recorded which). The source of this sequence is an adult man with Graves' disease, either hyperthyroidism or ophthalmopathy (not recorded which).

CDR3 amino acids: CASSNSPGSTEAFF. The CDR3 DNA is TGCGCCAGCAGCAATTCCCCAGGGTCCACTGAAGCTTTCTTT. V gene TRBV7-3 combines with J gene TRBJ1-1; possible D gene TRBD1, 5 bases. The CDR3 is 14 residues long. The V gene's germline CDR1 is SGHTA and CDR2 FQGTGA.